One sample yielded the 7 T cell receptor beta chains listed below, sequenced in a study of primary melanoma T cells and metastatic recurrence. Only in-frame clones appear in the TCRdb table, and some are missing; sequencing was by immunoSEQ multiplex PCR. The top ten clones hold under 8.5% of a sample with some 400 clones, about 90% of them seen once. The sequencing sample was made of melanoma tumor tissue. These receptors were obtained from a human donor with melanoma.

J is TRBJ2-5 and V is TRBV6-8; no clear D. V lost 2 bases and J lost 7, with 14 bases in between. This CDR3 spans 14 amino acids. Looked up from germline, CDR1 is MNHGY and CDR2 is SAAAGT. DNA of the CDR3: TGTGCCAGCAGTTACGACTTAGGGCTCGGGACCCAGTACTTC. Translated, it gives CASSYDLGLGTQYF.

This clone occurred once. The chain carries TRBV6-8 and TRBJ1-3; D may be TRBD1 (6 bases). The germline V and J ends were trimmed by 5 bases and 0 bases, with 17 bases remaining between them. CDR3 length equals 17 residues. The germline V gene has CDR1 MNHGY and CDR2 SAAAGT. CDR3 coding DNA: TGTGCCAGCAGTAAACAGGGCCTAGGGGACTCTGGAAACACCATATATTTT. It translates to CASSKQGLGDSGNTIYF.

The V gene is TRBV18, the J gene TRBJ1-2; unclear D gene. The germline gives CDR1 KGHSH, CDR2 LQKENI. Trimming shortened V by 1 base and J by 8 bases, and 11 bases separated the two germline ends. The CDR3 contains 13 residues. CDR3 coding DNA: TGTGCCAGCTCACCACGGCGATCGGTGGGCTACACCTTC. As protein: CASSPRRSVGYTF. Together with reference TRBV18 and TRBJ1-2, the CDR3 gives the full variable domain: NAGVMQNPRHLVRRRGQEARLRCSPMKGHSHVYWYRQLPEEGLKFMVYLQKENIIDESGMPKERFSAEFPKEGPSILRIQQVVRGDSAAYFCASSPRRSVGYTFGSGTRLTVV.

The J gene is TRBJ2-2, the V gene TRBV6-8; tentatively, D is TRBD1 or TRBD2 (5 bases each). V dropped 5 bases and J dropped 4 bases, with 14 bases sitting between them. Germline values: CDR1 MNHGY, CDR2 SAAAGT. This CDR3 comprises 15 residues. CDR3 amino acids: CASSNPGRGTGELFF. The CDR3 DNA reads as TGTGCCAGCAGTAACCCAGGGAGAGGCACCGGGGAGCTGTTTTTT.

The V and J genes are TRBV6-8 and TRBJ2-3; 9 bases match TRBD2. The CDR3 runs 16 residues. Germline V CDR1 and CDR2: MNHGY, SAAAGT. J gave up 0 bases and V 1 base, and 2 bases lay outside the gene matches. CDR3 sequence: CASSYLRGGSTDTQYF. The DNA of the CDR3 is TGTGCCAGCAGTTACTTGCGGGGGGGAAGCACAGATACGCAGTATTTT.

This clone came up once. The chain joins TRBV1 to TRBJ2-5; TRBD1 is taken as the D call from the table, unchecked against the DNA. TRBV1 represents a pseudogene. The CDR3 contains 16 residues. The CDR3 protein is CASSPGDRATGETQYF. The DNA of the CDR3 is TGCGCCAGCAGCCCCGGAGACAGGGCGACGGGAGAGACCCAGTACTTC.

The chain recombines TRBV19 with TRBJ2-2; 10 bases match TRBD1. This CDR3 has 15 residues. The germline V gene has CDR1 LNHDA and CDR2 SQIVND (reference sequence). V was clipped by 8 bases and J by 4 bases; unmatched bases: 7. Here the CDR3 reads CASSTGTGVTGELFF. CDR3 in DNA: TGTGCCAGTTCAACCGGGACAGGGGTCACCGGGGAGCTGTTTTTT.